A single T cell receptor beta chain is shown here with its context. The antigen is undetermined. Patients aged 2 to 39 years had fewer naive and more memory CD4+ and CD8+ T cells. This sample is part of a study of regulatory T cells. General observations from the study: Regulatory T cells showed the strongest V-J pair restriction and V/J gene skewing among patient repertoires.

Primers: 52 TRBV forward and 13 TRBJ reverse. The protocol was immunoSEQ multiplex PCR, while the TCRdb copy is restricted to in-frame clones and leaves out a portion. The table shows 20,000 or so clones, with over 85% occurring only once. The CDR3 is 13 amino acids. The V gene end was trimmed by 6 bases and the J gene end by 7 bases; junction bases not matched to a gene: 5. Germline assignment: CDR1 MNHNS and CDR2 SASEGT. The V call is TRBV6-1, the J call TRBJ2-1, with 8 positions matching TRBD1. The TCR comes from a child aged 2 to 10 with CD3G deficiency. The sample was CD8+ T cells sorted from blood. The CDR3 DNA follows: TGTGCCAGCAGCCGACGGACAGGGAATGAGCAGTTCTTC. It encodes CASSRRTGNEQFF.